This is a list of T cell receptor beta chains from one sample in a study of human T cells and chemical hapten exposure. TCRdb passed the RACE reads through MiXCR, listing each CDR3 protein once. Among nearly 55,000 distinct CDR3 sequences listed, 7.5% to 10% were seen once. Sequences were derived from whole blood, sampled in connection with sensitization to the hapten diphenylcyclopropenone (DPC). All receptors derive from a woman between 45 and 60 years old with alopecia areata. Some clones in this sample may be carry-over from other donors' samples. Each CDR3 is given with its conserved first and last residue. D genes are given only for firm matches. Expanded clones are given a class, and other clones once, few, many or no size at all.

abundance,v_gene,d_gene,j_gene,CDR3nt,CDR3aa
-,TRBV29-1,-,TRBJ2-7,TGCAGCGCAATTGTGGGGTTTAGCACTAACGAGCAGTACTTC,CSAIVGFSTNEQYF
few,TRBV28,-,TRBJ1-1,TGTGCCAGCAGTGGTAACAGTGAAGCTTTCTTT,CASSGNSEAFF
many,TRBV6-1,-,TRBJ1-1,TGTGCCAGCAGTGCCACGGCGCAACCCTACACTGAAGCTTTCTTT,CASSATAQPYTEAFF
many,TRBV28,-,TRBJ1-1,TGTGCCAGCAGTTTATTAGCAGGGGCGAACACTGAAGCTTTCTTT,CASSLLAGANTEAFF
-,TRBV20-1,-,TRBJ2-5,TGCAGTACTCCCCGAGTAGGACCAGGAGAGGCCCAGTACTTC,CSTPRVGPGEAQYF
-,TRBV7-2,-,TRBJ2-7,TGTGCCAGCAGCTTAGCGATACTCCGGGACTCCGATTCACACTACGAGCAGTACTTC,CASSLAILRDSDSHYEQYF
-,TRBV7-9,-,TRBJ1-2,TGTGCCAGCAGTCCGGACCCCACCCCCTATGGCTACACCTTC,CASSPDPTPYGYTF
many,TRBV7-9,TRBD1,TRBJ2-7,TGCGCCAGCAGTCCCGGGACAGGGGGCTACGAGCAGTACTTC,CASSPGTGGYEQYF
few,TRBV3-1,-,TRBJ1-1,TGTGCCAGCAGCCAGGCCGCAATAGGGGCAAGGGACACTGAAGCTTTCTTT,CASSQAAIGARDTEAFF
few,TRBV28,-,TRBJ1-5,TGTGCCAGCAGCCCCGGCCTTTATCAGCCCCAGCATTTT,CASSPGLYQPQHF
few,TRBV10-2,TRBD2,TRBJ2-5,TGCGCCAGCAGTGTAGCGGGGGCCGGAGAGACCCAGTACTTC,CASSVAGAGETQYF
-,TRBV6-6,TRBD1,TRBJ2-3,TGTGCCAGCAGTGGACGGGACAGGGATTATTCAGATACGCAGTATTTT,CASSGRDRDYSDTQYF
few,TRBV2,-,TRBJ2-5,TGTGCCAGCAGTCAGAGGGAGACCCAGTACTTC,CASSQRETQYF
few,TRBV24-1,-,TRBJ2-3,TGTGCCACCAGTGATTTGAAAGGGGCGGGGCTCACAGATACGCAGTATTTT,CATSDLKGAGLTDTQYF
-,TRBV28,TRBD1,TRBJ2-2,TGTGCCAGCAGTGCCGGGACAGGGAAAGGGAACACCGGGGAGCTGTTTTTT,CASSAGTGKGNTGELFF
-,TRBV5-1,-,TRBJ2-7,TGCGCCAGCCTCGAGGGGGAAGGGCGCGAGCAGTACTTC,CASLEGEGREQYF
-,TRBV28,-,TRBJ2-5,TGTGCCAGCACCCCTGGGGCCCTTCAGACCCAGTACTTC,CASTPGALQTQYF
many,TRBV3-1,-,TRBJ2-2,TGTGCCAGCAGCTCCCTTGGAGAGTACACCGGGGAGCTGTTTTTT,CASSSLGEYTGELFF
-,TRBV18,-,TRBJ1-5,TGTGCCAGCTCACCAAAAAGGGCGAACAATCAGCCCCAGCATTTT,CASSPKRANNQPQHF
few,TRBV12-3/TRBV12-4,TRBD1,TRBJ2-3,TGTGCCAGCAGCCGTTTACAGGGGACGCAGTATTTT,CASSRLQGTQYF
many,TRBV18,-,TRBJ1-1,TGTGCCAGCCCTGGGTGGGCGGTCTCGAACACTGAAGCTTTCTTT,CASPGWAVSNTEAFF
many,TRBV7-6,-,TRBJ2-1,TGTGCCAGCAGCCTTCAGGGAAACTCCTACAATGAGCAGTTCTTC,CASSLQGNSYNEQFF
many,TRBV7-2,TRBD2,TRBJ2-3,TGTGCCAGCAGCCCCTGGGAAGCGGGGGGCCGCAGCACAGATACGCAGTATTTT,CASSPWEAGGRSTDTQYF
-,TRBV3-1,-,TRBJ1-1,TGTGCCAGCAGCCAAGGTCCCCGAGTGGGCGACACTGAAGCTTTCTTT,CASSQGPRVGDTEAFF
-,TRBV18,TRBD2,TRBJ2-7,TGTGCCAGCTCACCTAGCGGGAGCTACGAGCAGTACTTC,CASSPSGSYEQYF
many,TRBV2,-,TRBJ1-5,TGTGCCAGCAGTAACCGGGAGATTGGCAATCAGCCCCAGCATTTT,CASSNREIGNQPQHF
few,TRBV6-2/TRBV6-3,-,TRBJ1-2,TGTGCCAGCAGTTCCCAGGGGCCTCCCTATGGCTACACCTTC,CASSSQGPPYGYTF
few,TRBV20-1,-,TRBJ2-5,TGCAGTGCTCGCTGGGACGGCCAATTCCTAGAGTGGACCCAGTACTTC,CSARWDGQFLEWTQYF
-,TRBV11-2,TRBD1,TRBJ1-1,TGTGCCAGCAGCTCCTCGGACAGGAAGAACACTGAAGCTTTCTTT,CASSSSDRKNTEAFF
-,TRBV4-3,TRBD1,TRBJ2-1,TGCGCCAGCAGCCAAGAACCCAGGGGGACCTACAATGAGCAGTTCTTC,CASSQEPRGTYNEQFF
-,TRBV20-1,-,TRBJ2-7,TGCAGTGCTAGCGAAGTGGCCCGCCGCGAGCAGCACTTC,CSASEVARREQHF
few,TRBV6-1,-,TRBJ1-2,TGTGCCAGCAGTGAGACCGGACAGAACTATGGCTACACCTTC,CASSETGQNYGYTF
-,TRBV27,-,TRBJ1-3,TGTGCCAGCAGCAACGGACAGGGAAACACCATATATTTT,CASSNGQGNTIYF
-,TRBV7-6,-,TRBJ2-4,TGTGCCAGCAGCTCCTCCGATGACATTCAGTACTTC,CASSSSDDIQYF
few,TRBV18,TRBD1,TRBJ1-6,TGTGCCAGCTCATTTGACAGGGGAACAGGCTCACCCCTCCACTTT,CASSFDRGTGSPLHF
many,TRBV6-6,TRBD2,TRBJ2-4,TGTGCCAGCAGTTACTCGCGGGGGGCGGTATCCTTTCAGTACTTC,CASSYSRGAVSFQYF
-,TRBV6-1,-,TRBJ1-1,TGTGCCAGCCCATCTTTTACTGAAGCTTTCTTT,CASPSFTEAFF
-,TRBV4-2,TRBD2,TRBJ2-3,TGTGCCAGCAGCCCCAGCCAGACTAGCGGGAATACAGATACGCAGTATTTT,CASSPSQTSGNTDTQYF
-,TRBV7-6,-,TRBJ1-3,TGTGCCAGCAGCTTAGGAACTGCGGCCTTCTCTGGAAACACCATATATTTT,CASSLGTAAFSGNTIYF
many,TRBV5-1,-,TRBJ1-4,TGCGCCAGCAGTGGGCCGCTGAGAGGTGAAAAACTGTTTTTT,CASSGPLRGEKLFF
many,TRBV6-2/TRBV6-3,TRBD1,TRBJ2-7,TGTGCCAGCAGTTACTTATTAGAGACAGGGGGCGTCGAGCAGTACTTC,CASSYLLETGGVEQYF
many,TRBV6-5,-,TRBJ1-2,TGTGCCAGCAGTTACGGGGGTGGCTATGGCTACACCTTC,CASSYGGGYGYTF
-,TRBV4-1,-,TRBJ2-7,TGCGCCAGCAGCCTATTGTTGCAACCTCCTAGCGAGCAGTACTTC,CASSLLLQPPSEQYF
-,TRBV2,-,TRBJ2-1,TGTGCCAGCAGATACAATGAGCAGTTCTTC,CASRYNEQFF
few,TRBV12-2,-,TRBJ1-4,TGTGCAAGTCGCTTAGCATGGGACATCAATGAAAAACTGTTTTTT,CASRLAWDINEKLFF